This T cell receptor (beta chain) was obtained from a study of regulatory T cells in long-lasting Graves disease. This clonotype showed up many times. CDR1 and CDR2 from the germline V gene are SNHLY and FYNNEI. CDR3 length: 16 residues. The ends lost 8 bases at V and 4 bases at J; junction bases unmatched: 15. TCR beta libraries were built with iRepertoire HTBI primers and Arm-PCR of CDR3 regions. Via MiXCR, TCRdb re-called the multiplex PCR reads, giving one row per CDR3 protein. The sample includes almost 350,000 distinct CDR3 sequences, less than 20% of them seen just once. The time point here: persistent/refractory GD, antithyroid drugs over 5 years with positive TRAb. With RNA extracted from PBMCs as input, the TCR library was made.

This sequence was found in a female donor with Graves disease. The source was peripheral blood mononuclear cells (PBMCs), collected when the disease was refractory, from a patient treated with antithyroid drugs. The chain joins TRBV2 to TRBJ2-7; 9 positions match TRBD2. The CDR3 bases are TGTGCCAGCCACGGAAGTTGGCGGGAGGGCCGGTACGAGCAGTACTTC. This translates into CASHGSWREGRYEQYF.